The sequence of this T cell receptor (beta chain) was determined in a study of OX40 agonist ivuxolimab in advanced cancers. Study background: The mean age was around 56 years, ranging from roughly 23 to 79, with about four fifths of participants male. Partial responses were achieved by three patients, of whom one had hepatocellular carcinoma and two had cutaneous melanoma. Treatment received earlier with anti-PD-1, anti-PD-L1 or anti-CTLA-4 agents was allowed, and under 50% had some. Study observations and caveats: Clonal expansion in partial responders at 0.1-3.0 mg/kg ranked among the lowest.

Comment on this clone: What it binds is unknown.

The protocol was immunoSEQ multiplex PCR, while the TCRdb copy is restricted to in-frame clones and leaves out a portion. Among about 45,000 clones listed, approximately 91% were seen once. CDR3 length: 14 amino acids. Losses at the gene ends were 6 bases for V and 2 bases for J; bases not matched to a gene: 5. The V gene's germline CDR1 is LNHDA and CDR2 SQIVND (reference sequence). Material: CD4+ or CD8+ T cells sorted from blood, obtained in a trial of the OX40 agonist ivuxolimab. The chain links TRBV19 to TRBJ2-7; 9 nucleotides match TRBD1. The clonotype originates from an adult with an advanced solid tumor such as melanoma, head and neck, liver or kidney cancer. The CDR3 loop reads CASRLGTGTYEQYF. CDR3 DNA: TGTGCCAGTAGACTCGGGACAGGGACCTACGAGCAGTACTTC.